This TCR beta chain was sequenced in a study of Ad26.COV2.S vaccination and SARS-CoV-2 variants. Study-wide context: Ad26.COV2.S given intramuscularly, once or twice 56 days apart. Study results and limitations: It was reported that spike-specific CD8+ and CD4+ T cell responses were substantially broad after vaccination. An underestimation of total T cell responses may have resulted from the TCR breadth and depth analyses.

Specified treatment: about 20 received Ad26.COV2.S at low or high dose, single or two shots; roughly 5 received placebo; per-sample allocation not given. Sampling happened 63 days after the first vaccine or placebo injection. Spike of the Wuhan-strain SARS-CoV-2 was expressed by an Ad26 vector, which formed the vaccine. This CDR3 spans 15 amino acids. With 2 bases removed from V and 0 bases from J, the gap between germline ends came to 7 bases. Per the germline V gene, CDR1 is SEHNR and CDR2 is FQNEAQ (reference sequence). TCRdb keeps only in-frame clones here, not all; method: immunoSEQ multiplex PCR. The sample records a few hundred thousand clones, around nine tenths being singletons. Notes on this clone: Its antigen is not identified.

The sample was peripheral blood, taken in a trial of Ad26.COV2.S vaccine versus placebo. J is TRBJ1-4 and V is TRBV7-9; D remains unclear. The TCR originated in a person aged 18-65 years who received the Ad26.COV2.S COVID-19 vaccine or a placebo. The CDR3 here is CASSLSSATNEKLFF. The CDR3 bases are TGTGCCAGCAGCTTATCATCTGCAACTAATGAAAAACTGTTTTTT.